Detailed here is one T cell receptor (beta chain). This entry comes from a study of blood T cell repertoires in COVID-19. Germline CDR1 MNHEY, CDR2 SMNVEV (reference sequence). Between the trimmed V and J ends, which lost 7 bases and 8 bases, there was a span of 14 bases. CDR3 length: 13 amino acids. Under the authors' procedure: Amplification of reference gene primers provided the estimated nucleated cell counts. Assay: immunoSEQ multiplex PCR; the TCRdb copy retains only in-frame clones and omits some. The DNA was the basis for D and trimming; V, J and clone size are from that table. Seen here are about 240,000 clones, about nine tenths observed once, and the top ten hold 5.5% to 6.5%.

The chain links TRBV27 to TRBJ2-2; weak D call: TRBD2 (5 bases). This receptor was obtained from a man aged 55 to 70 with acute or convalescent COVID-19. The specimen sequenced was peripheral blood. The CDR3 DNA sequence: TGTGCCAGCAAATTAAGGACTGCGGGGGAGCTGTTTTTT. Its translation: CASKLRTAGELFF.